Below, 28 T cell receptor beta chains from the same sample are listed, as sequenced in a study of T-cell memory formation after mild COVID-19 (dated by TCRdb to 2020 to 2023). Library creation used 5' RACE. The sequencing machine was an Illumina NovaSeq 6000. The public reads were reprocessed in TCRdb via fastp at Q25 and MiXCR, keeping in-frame beta chains. Each CDR3 protein appears once, grouped with its most common genes and DNA. This sample comprises approximately 150,000 distinct CDR3 sequences, approximately 12% of them detected only once. In total, the top ten clones hold approximately 3.4% of the sample. Sequencing was performed on PBMCs or a T cell subset sorted from them (not recorded which). Receptors originate from a man aged 18 to 29 who had mild COVID-19 (a few samples of this study predate the infection). The sample titles of this study are shuffled in the database, so cell type and time point are left out; the donor was told from shared clones.

This clonotype was counted at least ten times. The CDR3 loop reads CASSLDGHTQYF. CDR3 nucleotides: TGTGCCAGCAGCTTGGACGGGCATACGCAGTATTTT. The chain joins TRBV7-2 to TRBJ2-3; D gene unclear. V was shortened by 3 bases and J by 7 bases, with 8 bases between the two germline ends. There are 12 residues in the CDR3. From germline, CDR1 is SGHTA and CDR2 FQGNSA.

This clonotype was detected many times. J is TRBJ1-1 and V is TRBV5-1; D perhaps matches TRBD1 (5 bases). Germline CDR1 reads SGHRS; CDR2 reads YFSETQ. The CDR3 has 14 amino acids. Trimming pared 2 bases from V and 1 base from J, leaving 9 bases between. The DNA of the CDR3 is TGCGCCAGCAGCTTCGATGGGGGGAACACTGAAGCTTTCTTT. As protein: CASSFDGGNTEAFF.

Only a few counts were recorded for this clonotype. The V and J genes are TRBV2 and TRBJ2-1, with D perhaps matching TRBD1 or TRBD2 (5 bases each). Germline CDR1 and CDR2: SNHLY and FYNNEI. The V and J ends lost 4 bases and 6 bases respectively, with 13 bases between them. The CDR3 extends over 14 amino acids. The CDR3: CASSVGFGGNEQFF. DNA for the CDR3: TGTGCCAGCAGTGTCGGCTTTGGGGGCAATGAGCAGTTCTTC.

The chain links TRBV5-1 to TRBJ1-1; 7 bases fit TRBD1. The CDR3 sequence is 14 residues long. The J segment lost 0 bases and the V segment lost 4 bases, leaving 3 bases of the junction unmatched. Germline values: CDR1 SGHRS, CDR2 YFSETQ. In DNA form, the CDR3 reads TGCGCCAGCAGCGTGACAGGGATGAACACTGAAGCTTTCTTT. The encoded protein is CASSVTGMNTEAFF. Based on the CDR3 plus reference TRBV5-1 and TRBJ1-1, the full variable domain is KAGVTQTPRYLIKTRGQQVTLSCSPISGHRSVSWYQQTPGQGLQFLFEYFSETQRNKGNFPGRFSGRQFSNSRSEMNVSTLELGDSALYLCASSVTGMNTEAFFGQGTRLTVV.

This clonotype was recorded a few times. The chain is built from TRBV7-2 and TRBJ1-6; D may be TRBD1 (6 bases). V dropped 3 bases and J dropped 5 bases, with 14 bases sitting between them. Germline CDR1 and CDR2: SGHTA and FQGNSA. The length of the CDR3 is 16 residues. CDR3 in DNA: TGTGCCAGCAGCTTGGGGGCAGGTCCGGATAATTCACCCCTCCACTTT. Amino acids: CASSLGAGPDNSPLHF.

This clonotype has just a few counts. The chain combines TRBV7-2 with TRBJ1-6, with TRBD1 identical over 7 bases. The CDR3 sequence is 14 residues long. V lost 4 bases, J lost 12 bases, and 9 bases stayed unmatched. Germline CDR1 and CDR2: SGHTA and FQGNSA. The CDR3 DNA reads as TGTGCCAGCAGCTCCGAGGGGGCCCCAAGACCCCTCCACTTT. This codes for CASSSEGAPRPLHF. The full variable domain, in which reference TRBV7-2 and TRBJ1-6 provide the parts outside the CDR3, is GAGVSQSPSNKVTEKGKDVELRCDPISGHTALYWYRQSLGQGLEFLIYFQGNSAPDKSGLPSDRFSAERTGGSVSTLTIQRTQQEDSAVYLCASSSEGAPRPLHFGNGTRLTVT.

In its sample, this clonotype was seen a few times. The chain joins TRBV2 to TRBJ2-3, with 11 nucleotides matching TRBD1. Trimming at V came to 7 bases and at J to 4 bases, leaving 7 bases not matched to a gene. This CDR3 has 15 residues. CDR1 and CDR2 from the germline V gene are SNHLY and FYNNEI. The CDR3 region is CASKRGTGGADTQYF. In DNA, the CDR3 is TGTGCCAGCAAGCGGGGGACAGGGGGTGCAGATACGCAGTATTTT.

This clonotype was detected only a few times. The chain joins TRBV2 to TRBJ2-5, with 7 bases matching TRBD1. The V segment lost 6 bases and the J segment 1 base; nucleotides outside the gene matches: 5. The CDR3 sequence is 14 residues long. Germline CDR1 reads SNHLY; CDR2 reads FYNNEI. The CDR3 bases are TGTGCCAGCAGGCCGGGGACAGCCCAAGAGACCCAGTACTTC. Amino acids: CASRPGTAQETQYF.

This chain joins TRBV15 and TRBJ1-4; no definite D call. Germline assignment: CDR1 LNHNV and CDR2 YYDKDF (reference sequence). This CDR3 is 14 amino acids long. V was trimmed by 3 bases and J by 5 bases, leaving 10 bases between them. The CDR3 sequence: CATSRPVPNEKLFF. The CDR3 nucleotides are TGTGCCACCAGCAGGCCGGTACCCAATGAAAAACTGTTTTTT. Combining the CDR3 with reference TRBV15 and TRBJ1-4 gives the whole variable domain DAMVIQNPRYQVTQFGKPVTLSCSQTLNHNVMYWYQQKSSQAPKLLFHYYDKDFNNEADTPDNFQSRRPNTSFCFLDIRSPGLGDTAMYLCATSRPVPNEKLFFGSGTQLSVL.

The gene calls are TRBV7-3 and TRBJ2-7; D is perhaps TRBD2 (6 bases). Trimming left V 5 bases short and J 6 bases short, with 11 bases between. Looked up from germline, CDR1 is SGHTA and CDR2 is FQGTGA. The CDR3 loop spans 12 amino acids. The CDR3 nucleotides are TGTGCCAGCAGCCTGTTGGGGGGCGAGCAGTACTTC. Translating it yields CASSLLGGEQYF.

The chain recombines TRBV20-1 with TRBJ1-6; D ambiguous. CDR1 and CDR2 (germline): DFQATT, SNEGSKA (reference sequence). V lost 0 bases to trimming and J lost 9 bases, with 9 bases between them. The CDR3 runs 13 residues. The CDR3 DNA sequence: TGCAGTGCTAGAGATGTACCCCGTTCACCCCTCCACTTT. The encoded protein is CSARDVPRSPLHF.

This clonotype has more than one count but fewer than ten. The rearrangement uses TRBV4-1 and TRBJ2-5; 8 nucleotides line up with TRBD2. The germline V gene has CDR1 MGHRA and CDR2 YSYEKL. The CDR3 sequence is 16 residues long. The V and J ends lost 3 bases and 4 bases, in that order; junction bases with no gene match: 10. The DNA of the CDR3 is TGCGCCAGCAGCCAGACCCCAAGCGGGGGAGCAGAGACCCAGTACTTC. This encodes CASSQTPSGGAETQYF.

This clonotype occurred a few times. The V and J genes are TRBV18 and TRBJ2-5, with D unresolved. The CDR3 spans 12 residues. Germline V CDR1 and CDR2: KGHSH, LQKENI. V was pared by 2 bases and J by 1 base, with 2 bases between. The CDR3 region is CASSPTQETQYF. The CDR3 bases are TGTGCCAGCTCACCAACCCAAGAGACCCAGTACTTC.

This clonotype was recorded a few times. V and J are TRBV9 and TRBJ1-2; the match to TRBD1 covers 7 bases. V lost 0 bases to trimming and J lost 0 bases; unmatched junction nucleotides: 11. Germline CDR1 is SGDLS and CDR2 is YYNGEE. The CDR3 has 18 residues. The CDR3: CASSVAGRGQRANYGYTF. CDR3 nucleotides: TGTGCCAGCAGCGTAGCGGGGAGGGGGCAACGAGCTAACTATGGCTACACCTTC.

The rearrangement joins TRBV20-1 to TRBJ1-2, with a tentative D call TRBD1 (6 bases). Germline CDR1 and CDR2: DFQATT and SNEGSKA (reference sequence). The CDR3 extends over 14 amino acids. The V and J ends lost 4 bases and 5 bases respectively, with 17 bases between them. The CDR3 protein is CSANRPGTLYGYTF. Written as DNA, the CDR3 is TGCAGTGCTAACCGGCCTGGGACACTTTATGGCTACACCTTC.

This clonotype was counted only a few times. The V gene is TRBV19, the J gene TRBJ1-1; 7 bases match TRBD1. Germline V gene lookup returns CDR1 LNHDA and CDR2 SQIVND (reference sequence). Trimming took 10 bases from V and 0 from J; bases not matched to a gene: 17. CDR3 length: 17 amino acids. CDR3 sequence reads: CATMLTPSGTVNTEAFF. The CDR3 DNA sequence: TGTGCCACCATGTTAACACCGTCCGGGACAGTGAACACTGAAGCTTTCTTT.

This clonotype was counted many times. The rearrangement links TRBV3-1 to TRBJ1-1; TRBD1 agrees at 7 bases. The CDR3 has 13 amino acids. V was clipped by 4 bases and J by 8 bases; unmatched bases: 7. Germline CDR1 and CDR2: LGHDT and YNNKEL (reference sequence). The CDR3 sequence: CASSRRQGREAFF. In DNA form, the CDR3 reads TGTGCCAGCAGCCGTCGACAGGGAAGGGAAGCTTTCTTT. Variable domain in full (rest from reference TRBV3-1 and TRBJ1-1): DTAVSQTPKYLVTQMGNDKSIKCEQNLGHDTMYWYKQDSKKFLKIMFSYNNKELIINETVPNRFSPKSPDKAHLNLHINSLELGDSAVYFCASSRRQGREAFFGQGTRLTVV.

The J gene is TRBJ2-3, the V gene TRBV20-1, with no clear D. Germline lookup yields CDR1 DFQATT and CDR2 SNEGSKA (reference sequence). The V end was cut by 6 bases, the J end by 0 bases, with 7 bases between. CDR3 size: 12 residues. The CDR3 reads CSAEFSTDTQYF. In DNA, the CDR3 is TGCAGTGCCGAGTTTAGCACAGATACGCAGTATTTT.

This clonotype appeared many times. V usage is TRBV7-2 and J usage is TRBJ2-7; unclear D gene. Trimming took off 4 bases at V and 2 bases at J, with 3 bases between the two ends. The CDR3 covers 11 residues. CDR1 is SGHTA, CDR2 FQGNSA, per germline. The CDR3 nucleotides read TGTGCCAGCAGCTCCCCCTACGAGCAGTACTTC. It specifies CASSSPYEQYF.

This clonotype has only a few counts. CDR3 DNA sequence: TGTGCCAGCGGCCTACTAGCGGGGGTCTATAAAGAGACCCAGTACTTC. Its protein is CASGLLAGVYKETQYF. The V call is TRBV28, the J call TRBJ2-5; 11 bases are a match to TRBD2. The germline V gene has CDR1 MDHEN and CDR2 SYDVKM. CDR3 length equals 16 residues. The ends lost 8 bases at V and 3 bases at J; junction bases unmatched: 11.

The chain joins TRBV6-6 to TRBJ2-5; D might be TRBD1 (7 bases). The germline V gene has CDR1 MNHNY and CDR2 SVGAGI (reference sequence). V lost 6 bases to trimming and J lost 3 bases, with 11 bases between them. This CDR3 spans 13 amino acids. The CDR3 sequence: CASREGQKETQYF. DNA for the CDR3: TGTGCCAGCAGGGAGGGACAGAAAGAGACCCAGTACTTC.

This clonotype was seen a few times. J is TRBJ2-7 and V is TRBV5-1; D unresolved. Trimming took off 3 bases at V and 3 bases at J, with 10 bases between the two ends. From germline, CDR1 is SGHRS and CDR2 YFSETQ. The CDR3 consists of 13 residues. The CDR3 reads CASSSTGVYEQYF. CDR3 in DNA: TGCGCCAGCAGCTCCACTGGCGTCTACGAGCAGTACTTC.

The CDR3 nucleotides are TGTGCCAGCAGCTTAGCAGGGGTGGGGTACCAAGAGACCCAGTACTTC. It yields the protein CASSLAGVGYQETQYF. V usage is TRBV7-6 and J usage is TRBJ2-5; weak D call: TRBD1 (5 bases). The CDR3 sequence is 16 residues long. CDR1 and CDR2 (germline): SGHVS, FNYEAQ. V lost 0 bases and J 0 bases, leaving 11 bases between the germline ends.

V is TRBV6-2 or TRBV6-3 and J is TRBJ1-1; 8 bases agree with TRBD1. From germline, CDR1 is MNHEY and CDR2 SVGEGT. CDR3 length equals 18 residues. After removal of 1 base from V and 1 base from J, the junction contained 11 bases not matched to a gene. The CDR3 reads CASSYWLGQGGANTEAFF. The CDR3 DNA reads as TGTGCCAGCAGTTACTGGCTCGGACAGGGCGGGGCGAACACTGAAGCTTTCTTT.

This chain links TRBV27 with TRBJ2-5; TRBD2 aligns across 11 bases. The V gene end was trimmed by 3 bases and the J gene end by 5 bases; junction bases not matched to a gene: 5. Germline CDR1 MNHEY, CDR2 SMNVEV (reference sequence). CDR3 length: 15 residues. The CDR3 sequence is CASSFTSGGVETQYF. The DNA of the CDR3 is TGTGCCAGCAGTTTTACTAGCGGGGGAGTTGAGACCCAGTACTTC.

This clonotype showed up just a few times. The J gene is TRBJ2-3, the V gene TRBV6-1; 7 bases match TRBD1. The CDR3 extends over 15 amino acids. Germline V CDR1 and CDR2: MNHNS, SASEGT. Trimming took 2 bases from V and 4 from J; bases not matched to a gene: 6. CDR3 amino acids: CASSERGTEADTQYF. The CDR3 DNA reads TGTGCCAGCAGTGAAAGGGGGACAGAAGCAGATACGCAGTATTTT.

The chain is built from TRBV5-1 and TRBJ1-2; the D is unclear. The V end lost 0 bases, the J end lost 7 bases, and 13 bases lay between the germline ends. This CDR3 is 14 amino acids long. Germline V lookup: CDR1 SGHRS, CDR2 YFSETQ. CDR3 nucleotides: TGCGCCAGCAGCTTGGCCACGGGCCGAGGTGGCTACACCTTC. Its translation: CASSLATGRGGYTF.

The rearrangement uses TRBV12-3 or TRBV12-4 and TRBJ2-5; D not certain. V lost 2 bases and J 2 bases, leaving 9 bases between the germline ends. The CDR3 totals 14 residues. CDR3 DNA: TGTGCCAGCAGTTTACGGACGAAGCAAGAGACCCAGTACTTC. Protein: CASSLRTKQETQYF.